Listed below are T cell receptor beta chains from one sample, sequenced in a study of response to subunit inactivated influenza vaccine. A single record per CDR3 protein comes from TCRdb applying MiXCR to the RT-PCR reads. The profile shows over 400,000 distinct CDR3 sequences, over 9.5% of them singletons. The sequenced sample was PBMCs from blood, obtained 45 days after vaccination. The receptors were sampled from a man aged 50 or older who received an inactivated influenza vaccine. CDR3s include the opening cysteine and the closing phenylalanine or tryptophan. Fields, in order: D gene, J gene, V gene, clone size, CDR3 DNA, CDR3 protein. A D gene is named only where the DNA matches it firmly. The listing skips clone size in some rows; elsewhere it reads once, few, many or a size class.

d_call: .
j_call: TRBJ2-5
v_call: TRBV30
clone_size: few
cdr3_nt: TGTGCCTGGGCCACTAGCTTTCAAGAGACCCAGTACTTC
cdr3_aa: CAWATSFQETQYF

d_call: .
j_call: TRBJ2-5
v_call: TRBV11-1
clone_size: .
cdr3_nt: TGTGCCAGCAGCTTAGGTGACAGTGAGACCCAGTACTTC
cdr3_aa: CASSLGDSETQYF

d_call: TRBD2
j_call: TRBJ2-3
v_call: TRBV10-3
clone_size: few
cdr3_nt: TGTGCCATCAGTGAGACTAGCGGGGTCTCTAGCACAGATACGCAGTATTTT
cdr3_aa: CAISETSGVSSTDTQYF

d_call: .
j_call: TRBJ1-3
v_call: TRBV12-3/TRBV12-4
clone_size: many
cdr3_nt: TGTGCCAGCAGTTTTCGAGGACAGGGAAACACCATATATTTT
cdr3_aa: CASSFRGQGNTIYF

d_call: TRBD1
j_call: TRBJ2-2
v_call: TRBV6-5
clone_size: many
cdr3_nt: TGTGCCAGCAGTTCGGGACAGATTTTCACCGGGGAGCTGTTTTTT
cdr3_aa: CASSSGQIFTGELFF

d_call: TRBD2
j_call: TRBJ2-1
v_call: TRBV12-3/TRBV12-4
clone_size: many
cdr3_nt: TGTGCCAGCAGTCTTGTACTACTAGCGGGGGGTAGCAATGAGCAGTTCTTC
cdr3_aa: CASSLVLLAGGSNEQFF

d_call: TRBD2
j_call: TRBJ2-5
v_call: TRBV4-2
clone_size: few
cdr3_nt: TGTGCCAGCAGCCAAGATTTTCGGGGGGGTCAAGAGACCCAGTACTTC
cdr3_aa: CASSQDFRGGQETQYF

d_call: .
j_call: TRBJ2-1
v_call: TRBV20-1
clone_size: .
cdr3_nt: TGCAGTGCTCACGGGAGCTCCTACAATGAGCAGTTCTTC
cdr3_aa: CSAHGSSYNEQFF

d_call: .
j_call: TRBJ2-7
v_call: TRBV6-5
clone_size: .
cdr3_nt: TGTGCCAGCAGTTACGGAACGGGATACTACGAGCAGTACTTC
cdr3_aa: CASSYGTGYYEQYF

d_call: .
j_call: TRBJ2-3
v_call: TRBV29-1
clone_size: .
cdr3_nt: TGCAGCGTTGGCAGGGTATGGGCTAGCACAGATACGCAGTATTTT
cdr3_aa: CSVGRVWASTDTQYF

d_call: TRBD1
j_call: TRBJ2-2
v_call: TRBV29-1
clone_size: few
cdr3_nt: TGCAGCGTTCGGACAGGGGCGAACACCGGGGAGCTGTTTTTT
cdr3_aa: CSVRTGANTGELFF

d_call: .
j_call: TRBJ2-1
v_call: TRBV7-2
clone_size: few
cdr3_nt: TGTGCCAGCAGCCTGGGGAGGCGGGGTCGGCAGTTCTTC
cdr3_aa: CASSLGRRGRQFF

d_call: .
j_call: TRBJ1-1
v_call: TRBV20-1
clone_size: many
cdr3_nt: TGCAGTGCTAGAGATGTTGGACACCCGAACACTGAAGCTTTCTTT
cdr3_aa: CSARDVGHPNTEAFF

d_call: .
j_call: TRBJ2-1
v_call: TRBV3-1
clone_size: .
cdr3_nt: TGTGCCAGCAGCCAGGGGAGAGGGGTCGAGCAGTTCTTC
cdr3_aa: CASSQGRGVEQFF

d_call: .
j_call: TRBJ2-3
v_call: TRBV6-5
clone_size: few
cdr3_nt: TGTGCCAGTTTATTGGGAGATACGCAGTATTTT
cdr3_aa: CASLLGDTQYF

d_call: TRBD2
j_call: TRBJ2-1
v_call: TRBV11-1
clone_size: .
cdr3_nt: TGTGCCAGCAGCCTAGCGGGAGTTAGTAGTTCCTACAATGAGCAGTTCTTC
cdr3_aa: CASSLAGVSSSYNEQFF

d_call: .
j_call: TRBJ1-6
v_call: TRBV7-2
clone_size: many
cdr3_nt: TGTGCCAGCAGCCCCGGGACGGCTTATAATTCACCCCTCCACTTT
cdr3_aa: CASSPGTAYNSPLHF

d_call: .
j_call: TRBJ2-3
v_call: TRBV11-2
clone_size: few
cdr3_nt: TGTGCCAGCAGCATAGCAGGGGATACGCAGTATTTT
cdr3_aa: CASSIAGDTQYF

d_call: TRBD1
j_call: TRBJ2-3
v_call: TRBV5-5
clone_size: .
cdr3_nt: TGTGCCAGCAGCTTGGCACCCCGGACAGGGGGTAATATCGATACGCAGTATTTT
cdr3_aa: CASSLAPRTGGNIDTQYF

d_call: .
j_call: TRBJ2-1
v_call: TRBV7-9
clone_size: few
cdr3_nt: TGTGCCAGCAGCACCACGATATCCTACAATGAGCAGTTCTTC
cdr3_aa: CASSTTISYNEQFF

d_call: TRBD2
j_call: TRBJ2-5
v_call: TRBV10-3
clone_size: few
cdr3_nt: TGTGCCATCAGTAATAGCGGGGGGGCCTTAGAGACCCAGTACTTC
cdr3_aa: CAISNSGGALETQYF

d_call: .
j_call: TRBJ2-3
v_call: TRBV11-2
clone_size: .
cdr3_nt: TGTGCCAGCAGCCCCACTCCTACTAGCACAGATACGCAGTATTTT
cdr3_aa: CASSPTPTSTDTQYF

d_call: .
j_call: TRBJ1-1
v_call: TRBV20-1
clone_size: many
cdr3_nt: TGCAGTGCTAGTGTACGGTTAAGTGAAGCTTTCTTT
cdr3_aa: CSASVRLSEAFF

d_call: TRBD1
j_call: TRBJ2-7
v_call: TRBV6-1
clone_size: few
cdr3_nt: TGTGCCAGCAGCCTTTCAGGGGGTAGGTCCTACGAGCAGTACTTC
cdr3_aa: CASSLSGGRSYEQYF

d_call: .
j_call: TRBJ1-5
v_call: TRBV7-7
clone_size: .
cdr3_nt: TGTGCTAGCAGCTTAAACGTCGGTCAGCCCCAGCATTTT
cdr3_aa: CASSLNVGQPQHF

d_call: .
j_call: TRBJ1-2
v_call: TRBV6-4
clone_size: many
cdr3_nt: TGTGCCAGCAGTGCAGAGGCGAACTATGGCTACACCTTC
cdr3_aa: CASSAEANYGYTF

d_call: TRBD1
j_call: TRBJ2-4
v_call: TRBV6-2/TRBV6-3
clone_size: few
cdr3_nt: TGTGCCAGCAGCTCGACAGGGGGCTCAGCCAAAAACATTCAGTACTTC
cdr3_aa: CASSSTGGSAKNIQYF

d_call: TRBD2
j_call: TRBJ2-3
v_call: TRBV27
clone_size: few
cdr3_nt: TGTGCCAGCAGTCCCCTGGTGGGGGGGTATACTAGCACAGATACGCAGTATTTT
cdr3_aa: CASSPLVGGYTSTDTQYF

d_call: .
j_call: TRBJ2-5
v_call: TRBV6-1
clone_size: many
cdr3_nt: TGTGCCAGCAGGAGGAGGGAAGAGACCCAGTACTTC
cdr3_aa: CASRRREETQYF

d_call: TRBD2
j_call: TRBJ2-3
v_call: TRBV11-2
clone_size: few
cdr3_nt: TGTGCCAGCAGCTTAGATTGGCTAGCGGGGGGCACGCAGTATTTT
cdr3_aa: CASSLDWLAGGTQYF

d_call: .
j_call: TRBJ1-1
v_call: TRBV20-1
clone_size: few
cdr3_nt: TGCAGTGCTAGAGAATTGGCGGCTTACACTGAAGCTTTCTTT
cdr3_aa: CSARELAAYTEAFF

d_call: TRBD2
j_call: TRBJ2-7
v_call: TRBV13
clone_size: few
cdr3_nt: TGTGCCAGCAGCTTTAATTTGGCGGGAGGGCCTAGATCCTACGAGCAGTACTTC
cdr3_aa: CASSFNLAGGPRSYEQYF

d_call: .
j_call: TRBJ1-5
v_call: TRBV20-1
clone_size: .
cdr3_nt: TGCAGTGCTAGTAAGGGTTCGGGTTCTCAGCCCCAGCATTTT
cdr3_aa: CSASKGSGSQPQHF

d_call: TRBD1
j_call: TRBJ2-2
v_call: TRBV7-9
clone_size: many
cdr3_nt: TGTGCCAGCAGCAGGACAGGGGTGAACACCGGGGAGCTGTTTTTT
cdr3_aa: CASSRTGVNTGELFF

d_call: TRBD1
j_call: TRBJ2-7
v_call: TRBV7-9
clone_size: many
cdr3_nt: TGTGCCAGCAGCCCCGGGACAGTGATGTTCTCCTACGAGCAGTACTTC
cdr3_aa: CASSPGTVMFSYEQYF

d_call: .
j_call: TRBJ2-3
v_call: TRBV22-1
clone_size: .
cdr3_nt: TGTCCTAGGATACTCAGTCGAACCACAGATACGCAGTATTTT
cdr3_aa: CPRILSRTTDTQYF

d_call: .
j_call: TRBJ2-3
v_call: TRBV6-5
clone_size: .
cdr3_nt: TGTGCCAGCAGTTGGGGACGGACCGCAGATACGCAGTATTTT
cdr3_aa: CASSWGRTADTQYF

d_call: .
j_call: TRBJ2-1
v_call: TRBV7-9
clone_size: .
cdr3_nt: TGTGCCAGCAGCTCCTTCGGGTCCTACAATGAGCAGTTCTTC
cdr3_aa: CASSSFGSYNEQFF

d_call: .
j_call: TRBJ2-1
v_call: TRBV4-2
clone_size: many
cdr3_nt: TGTGCCAGCAGCCAAGATCTCCTCTACAATGAGCAGTTCTTC
cdr3_aa: CASSQDLLYNEQFF

d_call: .
j_call: TRBJ1-5
v_call: TRBV20-1
clone_size: .
cdr3_nt: TGCAGTGCGGCTATGGGGACGAATCAGCCCCAGCATTTT
cdr3_aa: CSAAMGTNQPQHF

d_call: .
j_call: TRBJ1-2
v_call: TRBV12-3/TRBV12-4
clone_size: few
cdr3_nt: TGTGCCAGCAGTCATGACAGCGGCTATGGCTACACCTTC
cdr3_aa: CASSHDSGYGYTF

d_call: TRBD2
j_call: TRBJ2-2
v_call: TRBV9
clone_size: .
cdr3_nt: TGTGCCAGCAGCGTACGGCCTAGCGGGAGTCCTAACACCGGGGAGCTGTTTTTT
cdr3_aa: CASSVRPSGSPNTGELFF

d_call: TRBD1
j_call: TRBJ2-3
v_call: TRBV6-5
clone_size: .
cdr3_nt: TGTGCCAGCAGTTACTCCTCGGACAGGGCAGATACGCAGTATTTT
cdr3_aa: CASSYSSDRADTQYF

d_call: TRBD2
j_call: TRBJ2-7
v_call: TRBV29-1
clone_size: many
cdr3_nt: TGCAGCCCCGACCGCGGGGAGGGGAACGAGCAGTACTTC
cdr3_aa: CSPDRGEGNEQYF

d_call: .
j_call: TRBJ2-4
v_call: TRBV12-3/TRBV12-4
clone_size: .
cdr3_nt: TGTGCCAGCAGTCGGGACAGCGGGAGTACGCACATTCAGTACTTC
cdr3_aa: CASSRDSGSTHIQYF

d_call: .
j_call: TRBJ2-5
v_call: TRBV20-1
clone_size: .
cdr3_nt: TGCAGTGCTAGAGATCTCCGGGAGAGTGGAGAGACCCAGTACTTC
cdr3_aa: CSARDLRESGETQYF

d_call: .
j_call: TRBJ2-5
v_call: TRBV18
clone_size: few
cdr3_nt: TGTGCCAGCTCACCTCTCCCCGGGAGTCAAGAGACCCAGTACTTC
cdr3_aa: CASSPLPGSQETQYF

d_call: TRBD2
j_call: TRBJ2-7
v_call: TRBV11-2
clone_size: few
cdr3_nt: TGTGCCAGCAGCTTAGGGACTAGGAGGGAGCAGTACTTC
cdr3_aa: CASSLGTRREQYF

d_call: TRBD1
j_call: TRBJ1-2
v_call: TRBV12-5
clone_size: .
cdr3_nt: TGTGCTAGTGTCCACAATATCGGACAGGGGGCGACTAACTATGGCTACACCTTC
cdr3_aa: CASVHNIGQGATNYGYTF

d_call: .
j_call: TRBJ1-6
v_call: TRBV27
clone_size: .
cdr3_nt: TGTGCCAGCACCCTAAACGGCCGGGCGAATTCACCCCTCCACTTT
cdr3_aa: CASTLNGRANSPLHF

d_call: TRBD1
j_call: TRBJ1-5
v_call: TRBV24-1
clone_size: few
cdr3_nt: TGTGCCACCAGTGGTCCAGGGGGCGGCAATCAGCCCCAGCATTTT
cdr3_aa: CATSGPGGGNQPQHF